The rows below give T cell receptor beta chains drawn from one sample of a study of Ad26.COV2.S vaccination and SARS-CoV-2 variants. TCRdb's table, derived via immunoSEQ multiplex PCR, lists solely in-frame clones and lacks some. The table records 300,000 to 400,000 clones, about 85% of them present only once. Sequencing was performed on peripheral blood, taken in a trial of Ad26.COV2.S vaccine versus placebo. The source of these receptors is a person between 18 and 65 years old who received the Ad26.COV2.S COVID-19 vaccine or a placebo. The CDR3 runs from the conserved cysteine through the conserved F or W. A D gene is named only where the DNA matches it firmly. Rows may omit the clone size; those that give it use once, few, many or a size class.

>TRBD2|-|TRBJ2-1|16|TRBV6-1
CASSGSAGRGGDEQFF
TGTGCCAGCAGTGGGTCAGCGGGACGGGGCGGAGATGAGCAGTTCTTC
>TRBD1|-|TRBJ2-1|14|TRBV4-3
CASSQGGQGGYQFF
TGCGCCAGCAGCCAGGGTGGACAGGGAGGCTATCAGTTCTTC
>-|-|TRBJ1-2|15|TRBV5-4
CASSPGGQGHYGYTF
TGTGCCAGCAGCCCGGGCGGGCAGGGACACTATGGCTACACCTTC
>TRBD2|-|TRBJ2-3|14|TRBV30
CAWLSGRGLDTQYF
TGTGCCTGGCTAAGCGGGAGAGGTCTTGATACGCAGTATTTT
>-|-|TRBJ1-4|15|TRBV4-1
CASNKRTDSNEKLFF
TGCGCCAGCAACAAAAGGACAGACAGTAATGAAAAACTGTTTTTT
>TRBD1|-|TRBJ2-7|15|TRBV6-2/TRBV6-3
CASSAPTGESYEQYF
TGTGCCAGCAGTGCCCCGACAGGGGAAAGCTACGAGCAGTACTTC
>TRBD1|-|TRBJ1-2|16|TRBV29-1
CSVEGPVGTGVNGYTF
TGCAGCGTTGAAGGCCCGGTAGGGACAGGGGTGAATGGCTACACCTTC
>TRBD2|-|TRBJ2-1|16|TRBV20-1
CSASGFAGASYNEQFF
TGCAGTGCTAGTGGATTTGCGGGAGCTTCCTACAATGAGCAGTTCTTC
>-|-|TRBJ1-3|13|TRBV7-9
CASSRADSDTIYF
TGTGCCAGCTCACGGGCCGACAGTGACACCATATATTTT
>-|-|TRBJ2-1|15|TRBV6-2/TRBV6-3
CASSYSIKVYNEQFF
TGTGCCAGCAGTTACTCGATCAAGGTATACAATGAGCAGTTCTTC
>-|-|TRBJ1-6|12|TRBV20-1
CSASRGTSPLHF
TGCAGTGCTAGTCGGGGGACTTCACCCCTCCACTTT
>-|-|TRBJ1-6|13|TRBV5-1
CASSLDSYSPLHF
TGCGCCAGCAGCTTAGACAGCTATTCACCCCTCCACTTT
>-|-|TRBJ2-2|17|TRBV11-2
CASSFLLFGVGTGELFF
TGTGCCAGCAGCTTCTTGCTTTTCGGGGTCGGGACCGGGGAGCTGTTTTTT
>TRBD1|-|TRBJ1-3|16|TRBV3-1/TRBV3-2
CASSLTDRGGGNTIYF
TGTGCCAGCAGCCTAACGGACAGGGGAGGTGGAAACACCATATATTTT
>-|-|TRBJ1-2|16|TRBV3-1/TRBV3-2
CASSQDRVDVLGGYTF
TGTGCCAGCAGCCAAGACAGGGTAGACGTCCTGGGAGGCTACACCTTC
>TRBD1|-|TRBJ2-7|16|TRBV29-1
CSVVGGEQGVWYEQYF
TGCAGCGTTGTTGGTGGGGAGCAGGGGGTCTGGTACGAGCAGTACTTC
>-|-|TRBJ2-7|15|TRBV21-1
CASSGRDRPSYEQYF
TGTGCCAGCAGCGGACGGGACAGGCCATCCTACGAGCAGTACTTC
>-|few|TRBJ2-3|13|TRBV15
CATSPRDTYTQYF
TGTGCCACCAGCCCCCGGGACACCTATACGCAGTATTTT
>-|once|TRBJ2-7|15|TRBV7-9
CASSPGRAPRPEQYF
TGTGCCAGCAGCCCAGGCCGAGCGCCCCGGCCCGAGCAGTACTTC
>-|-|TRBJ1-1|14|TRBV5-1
CASSEDGLYTEAFF
TGCGCCAGCAGCGAGGATGGGTTGTACACTGAAGCTTTCTTT
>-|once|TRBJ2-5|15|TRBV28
CASNLGFTTTETQYF
TGTGCCAGCAATTTGGGGTTTACGACAACGGAGACCCAGTACTTC
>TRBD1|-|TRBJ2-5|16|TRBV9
CASSVGTGGPQETQYF
TGTGCCAGCAGCGTAGGGACAGGGGGCCCTCAAGAGACCCAGTACTTC
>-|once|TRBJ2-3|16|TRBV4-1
CASSGSGQDSTDTQYF
TGCGCCAGCAGCGGGAGCGGGCAAGATAGCACAGATACGCAGTATTTT
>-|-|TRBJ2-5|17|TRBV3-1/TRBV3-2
CASSQVFDYLGPETQYF
TGTGCCAGCAGCCAAGTGTTTGACTACCTAGGCCCAGAGACCCAGTACTTC
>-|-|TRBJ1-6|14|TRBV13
CASSSQGFTSPLHF
TGTGCCAGCAGCTCGCAGGGATTTACCTCCCCCCTCCACTTT
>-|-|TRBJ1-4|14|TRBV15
CATSSGGTNEKLFF
TGTGCCACCAGCTCCGGGGGGACTAATGAAAAACTGTTTTTT
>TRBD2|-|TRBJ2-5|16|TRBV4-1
CASSQGGGRGQETQYF
TGCGCCAGCAGCCAAGGTGGCGGGAGGGGCCAAGAGACCCAGTACTTC
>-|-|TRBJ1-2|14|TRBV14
CASSTGDGGYGYTF
TGTGCCAGCAGCACCGGGGACGGGGGATATGGCTACACCTTC
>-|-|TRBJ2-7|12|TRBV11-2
CASSLADYEQYF
TGTGCCAGCAGCTTAGCTGATTACGAGCAGTACTTC
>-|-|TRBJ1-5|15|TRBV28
CASSLREFGNQPQHF
TGTGCCAGCAGTTTAAGGGAATTCGGCAATCAGCCCCAGCATTTT
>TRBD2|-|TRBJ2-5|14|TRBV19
CASSAGGAQETQYF
TGTGCCAGTTCAGCCGGGGGGGCCCAGGAGACCCAGTACTTC
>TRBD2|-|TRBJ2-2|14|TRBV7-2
CASSYAGGGGELFF
TGTGCCAGCAGCTACGCGGGGGGAGGCGGGGAGCTGTTTTTT
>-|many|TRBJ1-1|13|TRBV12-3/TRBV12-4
CASSFWGGTEAFF
TGTGCCAGCAGTTTTTGGGGCGGCACTGAAGCTTTCTTT
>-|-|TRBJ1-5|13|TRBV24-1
CATSRGSNQPQHF
TGTGCCACCAGTCGGGGCAGCAATCAGCCCCAGCATTTT
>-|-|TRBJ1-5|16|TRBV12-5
CASGSSGGQGNQPQHF
TGTGCTAGTGGTTCCTCAGGCGGGCAGGGTAATCAGCCCCAGCATTTT
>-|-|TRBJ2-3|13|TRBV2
CASSRSRADTQYF
TGTGCCAGCAGCCGATCGAGGGCAGATACGCAGTATTTT
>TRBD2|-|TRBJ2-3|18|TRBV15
CATSRDGLAGGYTDTQYF
TGTGCCACCAGCAGAGATGGGCTCGCGGGAGGGTACACAGATACGCAGTATTTT
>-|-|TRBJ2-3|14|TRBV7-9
CASSFQGRTDTQYF
TGTGCCAGCAGCTTCCAGGGCCGCACAGATACGCAGTATTTT
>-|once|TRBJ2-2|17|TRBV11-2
CASSLAARGVGTGELFF
TGTGCCAGCAGCTTAGCGGCTCGCGGAGTCGGCACCGGGGAGCTGTTTTTT
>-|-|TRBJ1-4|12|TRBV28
CASTGNAEKLFF
TGTGCCAGTACAGGGAACGCTGAAAAACTGTTTTTT